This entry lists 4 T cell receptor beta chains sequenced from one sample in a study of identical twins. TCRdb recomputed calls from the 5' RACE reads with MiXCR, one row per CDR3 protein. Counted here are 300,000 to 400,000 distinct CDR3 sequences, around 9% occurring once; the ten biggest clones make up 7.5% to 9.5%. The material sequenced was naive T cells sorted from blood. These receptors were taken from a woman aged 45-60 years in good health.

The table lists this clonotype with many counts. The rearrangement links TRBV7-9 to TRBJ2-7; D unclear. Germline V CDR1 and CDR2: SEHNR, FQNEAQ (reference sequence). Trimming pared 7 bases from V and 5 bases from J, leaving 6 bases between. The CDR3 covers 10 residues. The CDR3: CASTSNEQYV. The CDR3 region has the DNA TGTGCCAGCACCTCAAACGAGCAGTACGTC.

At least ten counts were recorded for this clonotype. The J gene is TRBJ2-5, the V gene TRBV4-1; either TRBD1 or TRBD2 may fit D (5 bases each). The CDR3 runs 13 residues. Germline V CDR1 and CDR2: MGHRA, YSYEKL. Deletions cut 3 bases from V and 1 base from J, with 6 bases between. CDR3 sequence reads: CASSQGTQETQYF. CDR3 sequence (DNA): TGCGCCAGCAGCCAGGGGACCCAAGAGACCCAGTACTTC.

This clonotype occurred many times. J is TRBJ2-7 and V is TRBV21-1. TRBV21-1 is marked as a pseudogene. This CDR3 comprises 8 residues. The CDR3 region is CASSKVPV. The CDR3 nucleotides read TGTGCCAGCAGCAAAGTGCCGGTA.

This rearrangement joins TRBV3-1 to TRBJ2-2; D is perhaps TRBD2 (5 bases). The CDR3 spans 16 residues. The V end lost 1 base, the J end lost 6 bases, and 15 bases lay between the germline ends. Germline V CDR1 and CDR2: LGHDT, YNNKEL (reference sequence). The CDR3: CASSQVPPVLAGELFF. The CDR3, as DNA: TGTGCCAGCAGCCAAGTTCCCCCGGTACTAGCCGGGGAGCTGTTTTTT.